The text below deals with one T cell receptor (beta chain). No antigen is known for it. Trimming stripped 3 bases from V and 7 bases from J, with 22 bases between. This CDR3 contains 18 residues. Germline CDR1 and CDR2: SNHLY and FYNNEI. This entry comes from a study of CD8+CD57+ T cells in acquired aplastic anemia. For the study at large: DNA from sorted CD4+ and CD8+ cells averaged around 3.5 ug. Study observations and caveats: Patients and controls shared roughly 31 CD8+ CDR3 sequences, highly expressed in patients.

TCR beta VDJ and CDR3 were profiled, and genomic DNA was the template. TCRdb reprocessed the reads with MiXCR, giving one entry per CDR3 protein. The sample holds 150,000 or so distinct CDR3 sequences, under 75% seen once. This clonotype was obtained from a human donor in good health. Input material: sorted CD4+, CD8+, or CD8+CD57+ T cells (not recorded which) from PBMCs. V gene TRBV2 combines with J gene TRBJ1-6; D is unclear. CDR3 coding DNA: TGTGCCAGCAGTGATGATGTAGGACTCACGATAGGGAATTCACCCCTCCACTTT. It yields the protein CASSDDVGLTIGNSPLHF.